A selection of T cell receptor beta chains follows, all from one sample in a study of T cell responses to AZD1222 COVID-19 vaccine. Sequenced by immunoSEQ multiplex PCR; TCRdb stores in-frame clones only, minus some. Of some 130,000 clones in the sample, 90% to 95% are singletons; the top ten hold over 3%. Here the sequenced sample was peripheral blood, taken on day 0 of AZD1222 vaccination. These TCRs come from an adult in good health. Each CDR3 is given with its conserved first and last residue. Each record gives: clone size, V gene, J gene, D gene, CDR3 protein, CDR3 DNA. The D gene is left open where the match is weak. The listing skips clone size in some rows; elsewhere it reads once, few, many or a size class.

>NA|TRBV3-1/TRBV3-2|TRBJ1-2|NA
CASSQMGSNYGYTF
TGTGCCAGCAGCCAAATGGGCAGTAACTATGGCTACACCTTC
>NA|TRBV7-2|TRBJ1-3|NA
CASSLNTISGNTIYF
TGTGCCAGCAGCTTGAATACCATCTCTGGAAACACCATATATTTT
>NA|TRBV7-6|TRBJ2-7|NA
CASSTPGVLEQYF
TGTGCCAGCAGCACACCAGGGGTTCTCGAGCAGTACTTC
>NA|TRBV6-5|TRBJ1-5|NA
CASRSGSSNQPQHF
TGTGCCAGCCGCTCGGGGAGCAGCAATCAGCCCCAGCATTTT
>NA|TRBV11-3|TRBJ2-4|NA
CASSLERGVENIQYF
TGTGCCAGCAGCTTAGAGAGGGGGGTGGAAAACATTCAGTACTTC
>NA|TRBV7-9|TRBJ1-5|TRBD1
CASSRQGGNQPQHF
TGTGCCAGCAGCCGACAGGGGGGAAATCAGCCCCAGCATTTT
>NA|TRBV15|TRBJ2-1|NA
CATSGGPVGYNEQFF
TGTGCCACCAGCGGGGGGCCCGTGGGCTACAATGAGCAGTTCTTC
>NA|TRBV28|TRBJ2-7|NA
CASSPQYQGMGFLRWEQYF
TGTGCCAGCAGTCCACAGTATCAGGGGATGGGATTTTTACGTTGGGAGCAGTACTTC
>NA|TRBV12-3/TRBV12-4|TRBJ1-5|NA
CASSFLVGQPQHF
TGTGCCAGCAGTTTCTTGGTCGGGCAGCCCCAGCATTTT
>NA|TRBV11-2|TRBJ2-2|NA
CASSLDWGATGELFF
TGTGCCAGCAGCTTAGATTGGGGCGCAACCGGGGAGCTGTTTTTT
>once|TRBV6-5|TRBJ2-7|NA
CASSYRAGSYEQYF
TGTGCCAGCAGTTACAGGGCAGGGAGCTACGAGCAGTACTTC
>NA|TRBV2|TRBJ2-6|NA
CASRNRVRSGANVLTF
TGTGCCAGCAGAAACAGGGTCCGCTCTGGGGCCAACGTCCTGACTTTC
>NA|TRBV30|TRBJ1-3|NA
CAWSVVSGNTIYF
TGTGCCTGGAGTGTAGTATCCGGAAACACCATATATTTT
>NA|TRBV27|TRBJ1-3|TRBD1
CASRGTEGRNTIYF
TGTGCCAGCAGAGGGACAGAGGGTAGAAACACCATATATTTT
>NA|TRBV27|TRBJ2-1|TRBD2
CASSLWTSGRGGNEQFF
TGTGCCAGCAGTTTATGGACTAGCGGGAGGGGAGGTAATGAGCAGTTCTTC
>NA|TRBV6-5|TRBJ1-3|NA
CASSSRPISGNTIYF
TGTGCCAGCAGTTCCCGACCTATCTCTGGAAACACCATATATTTT
>NA|TRBV10-1|TRBJ2-7|NA
CASSPTGRGYEQYF
TGCGCCAGCAGCCCGACAGGGAGGGGCTACGAGCAGTACTTC
>NA|TRBV19|TRBJ2-1|NA
CASSTLTSYNEQFF
TGTGCCAGTAGTACCTTGACTAGTTACAATGAGCAGTTCTTC
>few|TRBV4-2|TRBJ2-2|NA
CASSQDTGELFF
TGTGCCAGCAGCCAAGACACCGGGGAGCTGTTTTTT
>many|TRBV5-4|TRBJ2-7|NA
CASSLITGVNEQYF
TGTGCCAGCAGCTTGATCACGGGAGTTAACGAGCAGTACTTC
>NA|TRBV19|TRBJ1-1|NA
CASMGQMNTEAFF
TGTGCCAGTATGGGGCAAATGAACACTGAAGCTTTCTTT
>NA|TRBV12-3/TRBV12-4|TRBJ2-1|TRBD1
CASRGRDRLFF
TGTGCCAGCCGCGGGCGGGACAGGCTGTTCTTC
>NA|TRBV7-9|TRBJ2-3|TRBD2
CASSPEEGLAGGRDTQYF
TGTGCCAGCAGCCCGGAAGAGGGACTAGCGGGAGGGCGAGATACGCAGTATTTT
>NA|TRBV19|TRBJ2-7|TRBD2
CASSPGLVGEQYF
TGTGCCAGTAGTCCGGGACTAGTAGGCGAGCAGTACTTC
>NA|TRBV7-2|TRBJ2-3|NA
CASSFRVHTDTQYF
TGTGCCAGCAGCTTTCGGGTTCACACAGATACGCAGTATTTT
>NA|TRBV7-2|TRBJ2-1|NA
CASGYNEQFF
TGTGCCAGCGGATACAATGAGCAGTTCTTC
>NA|TRBV19|TRBJ1-2|NA
CASTSQGLRDYGYTF
TGTGCCAGTACCTCACAGGGACTCCGGGACTATGGCTACACCTTC
>NA|TRBV6-5|TRBJ1-1|NA
CATAGQQHEAFF
TGTGCCACCGCCGGGCAGCAGCATGAAGCTTTCTTT
>NA|TRBV5-1|TRBJ2-5|TRBD1
CASSGSGQGALTQYF
TGCGCCAGCAGCGGGTCGGGACAGGGGGCGCTGACCCAGTACTTC
>NA|TRBV21-1|TRBJ1-3|NA
CASSSLGGLSGNTIYF
TGTGCCAGCAGCAGCTTGGGGGGGCTTAGCGGAAACACCATATATTTT
>NA|TRBV24-1|TRBJ2-1|NA
CATSDPLAPSSYNEQFF
TGTGCCACCAGTGATCCCCTGGCGCCCAGCTCCTACAATGAGCAGTTCTTC